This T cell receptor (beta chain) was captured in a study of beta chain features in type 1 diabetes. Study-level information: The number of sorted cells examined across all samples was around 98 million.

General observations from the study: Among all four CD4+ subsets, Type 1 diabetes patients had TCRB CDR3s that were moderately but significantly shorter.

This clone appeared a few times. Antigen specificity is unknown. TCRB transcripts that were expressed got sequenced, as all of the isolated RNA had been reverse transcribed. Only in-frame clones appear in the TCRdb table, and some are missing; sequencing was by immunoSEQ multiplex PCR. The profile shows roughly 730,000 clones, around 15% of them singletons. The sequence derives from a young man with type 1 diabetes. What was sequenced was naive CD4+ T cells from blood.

The CDR3 bases are TGTGCCAGCGGAGTGTCCCAAATGGAGACCCAGTACTTC. Translated: CASGVSQMETQYF. The chain uses TRBV2 and TRBJ2-5; the D is unclear. Trimming stripped 8 bases from V and 5 bases from J, with 15 bases between. CDR1 SNHLY and CDR2 FYNNEI come from the germline V gene. This CDR3 comprises 13 residues.